The present T cell receptor (beta chain) was sequenced within a study of cytomegalovirus exposure and HLA in healthy donors (dated by TCRdb to about 2017). Looking at the study overall: An earlier analysis of roughly 570 of the donors reported over 250 Gb of sequence data and around 120 million unique TCR beta sequences obtained from about 179 million T cells. High-throughput TCR immunosequencing, statistical association of individual TCRs with disease status, and machine learning were combined to predict cytomegalovirus infection status. All discovery cohort repertoires had been generated on a single sequencing platform. Across about 380 genotyped donors of the cohort, an average of approximately 240,000 unique TCR beta nucleotide sequences per donor were sequenced, and roughly a sixth of those sequences were non-productive. Typing coverage varied by locus: 629-630 donors for A, B, C, DRB1 and DQB1; under 550 for DQA1; approximately 610 for DPA1; 400 to 480 for DPB1. Using immunosequencing, the study profiled T cell repertoires from about 620 subjects and related those repertoires to cytomegalovirus serostatus. Of the approximately 370 genotyped donors, 65% to 90% were placed in the genetic ancestry cluster associated with self-reported Caucasian donors. The study was designed to test whether signatures of past pathogen exposure could be identified by cataloging public T cell receptors. HLA typing covered class I and class II loci at four-digit resolution. Donor age, sex, ethnicity and CMV serostatus were compiled together with the repertoire data. An earlier analysis of some 500 of the donors used high-throughput TCR beta sequencing to judge whether each TCR beta V gene segment behaved as functional or pseudogenic. Along with the approximately 670-subject first cohort, a separate validation cohort of around 120 different subjects was used. Roughly five DR-DQ haplotypes were treated as single units for association and clustering because of strong linkage in the cohort. To study patterns of TCR occurrence, a later analysis re-analyzed previously published TCR beta repertoires from more than 550 donors and added high-resolution HLA genotyping. An early release that covered about 600 HLA-typed donors contained around 300 gigabases of sequencing data and around 80 million unique TCR sequences. The later analysis used no new phenotypic data to find candidate immune exposures, relying instead on TCR beta sequences and their occurrence across donors. A later genetic analysis took genome-wide SNP genotypes for about three fifths of the 666 donors and used that subset as a discovery cohort.

Ends trimmed: V by 4 bases, J by 5 bases; bases unmatched to a gene: 8. The germline V gene provides CDR1 SGHDT and CDR2 YYEEEE. Reading from cysteine to phenylalanine, the CDR3 counts 14 amino acids. Only CDR3 DNA remains: 42 bases, in frame from the first base. The cohort consisted of 600 or so healthy bone marrow donors. Cohort members were all nominally healthy when sampled, although unrecorded immune exposures were likely present. The donor was CMV seropositive and was included in the group of 250 to 300 seropositive cohort members. Every donor gave a peripheral blood sample, and the peripheral blood mononuclear cells from that sample were used for TCR beta sequencing. Genomic DNA was extracted from the blood cell samples with the Qiagen DNeasy Blood Extraction Kit. Libraries were prepared through the immunoSEQ multiplex PCR assay. A mixture of 60 forward primers for TCR Vbeta segments and 13 reverse primers for TCR Jbeta segments was used in the multiplex PCR. A multiplex PCR assay on genomic DNA amplified the CDR3 region of rearranged TCR beta genes. The Illumina HiSeq System was used to sequence the amplified TCR beta libraries as 87-base-pair reads. On the study's bioinformatics: In a later analysis, some 80 million unique TCR beta chains were counted across the approximately 670 repertoires, and around 10 million of these chains were shared by at least two donors. A nearest-neighbor algorithm error-corrected the raw reads and collapsed the reads into unique sequences, merging closely related sequences to remove PCR and sequencing errors. CDR3 sequences were aligned to IMGT reference sequences to assign V, D and J gene segments. Each retained sequence needed at least a six-nucleotide match to both a V gene segment and a J gene segment. Rearrangements were classified as productive when the CDR3 lacked stop codons and remained in frame with V and J, and all other rearrangements were classified as non-productive. CDR3 was defined by IMGT convention, running from the second conserved V-encoded cysteine to the conserved J-encoded phenylalanine. The earlier analysis of some 600 of the donors excluded sequences that lacked an unambiguous match to a single V gene segment. An earlier analysis of about 600 of the donors called V segments functional above 56.7% productive rearrangements and segregating when the between-donor standard deviation exceeded 5%. A statistical classification framework was built for diagnosing cytomegalovirus status from the catalog of TCR beta chain sequences. A later analysis assigned V and J genes by comparing TCR nucleotide sequences with IMGT/GENE-DB human TR gene sequences. In a later analysis, CDR3 sequences and most-parsimonious VDJ recombination scenarios were assigned using the TCRdist pipeline. A later analysis defined each TCR beta chain by its CDR3 amino acid sequence plus V-gene family, and excluded reads lacking a unique V-gene family. In a later analysis, 450 to 600 highly shared, low-generation-probability nucleotide sequences were removed to address suspected cross-contamination and a sequencing artifact. A later analysis calculated a clonal expansion index for each public chain from normalized within-repertoire ranks of inferred template counts. Generation probabilities in a later analysis came from a VDJ recombination model fitted to out-of-frame rearrangements, and those results were checked against IGoR. In a later analysis, hypergeometric tests were used to score TCR-TCR, TCR-HLA and TCR-CMV co-occurrence, with a repertoire-size bias correction applied to TCR pairs. In a later analysis, false discovery rates were estimated by permuting HLA or CMV assignments 20 times. In a later analysis, co-occurring TCRs were grouped using DBSCAN, with TCRdist sequence similarity added in when clustering inside HLA-allele-positive subsets. Repertoires with fewer than 30,000 or more than 120,000 public chains, plus five repertoires with anomalous nucleotide sharing, were excluded from co-occurrence clustering. The table was pulled from immuneACCESS by TCRdb, which kept in-frame rearrangements only. Such tables lose some clones; where checked, under half of the loss comes from unresolved V genes, and the rest has no known cause. Clonal size and the V and J genes are those of that table, whereas D and trimming came from the DNA. In all, the sample holds 150,000 or so clones, and 70% to 80% of those were seen once. The ten largest account for about an eighth of the sample.

Overall study outcomes, separate from this receptor: The study gave a list of 150 to 200 TCR beta chains associated with cytomegalovirus. A further reported finding was that TCR beta sequences accurately predicted the HLA-A and HLA-B alleles for most subjects in the first cohort. A later analysis reported that several top co-occurrence clusters appeared linked to parvovirus B19, influenza, CMV and Epstein-Barr virus. In a later analysis, HLA-associated TCR beta chains were found to be more clonally expanded and to have lower generation probabilities than equally common non-associated chains. Across donors, most TCR sequences were observed very rarely, whereas some public TCRs were present in many individuals. An association between a missense DCLRE1C variant and V-gene and J-gene trimming of TCR beta chains was found in a later genetic analysis and replicated in an independent cohort. Broadly in line with IMGT annotations, most TCR beta V segments showed up in productive rearrangements about 90% or about 30% of the time in an earlier analysis of around 550 of the donors. According to the authors, the approach could potentially be generalized to other disease states and immunological phenotypes. HLA typing was unavailable for some donors at each locus, so association tests used only the typed subset. The 87-base-pair reads could not distinguish some IMGT-functional V segments, including TRBV6-2 and TRBV6-3, so those segments were excluded. For the cohort, immune exposure information was limited to CMV serostatus. In vitro tests confirmed that three of the cytomegalovirus-associated TCR beta chains recognize cytomegalovirus antigens. Correlated functional status among segregating V segments might be attributable to linkage disequilibrium, but an unknown experimental factor could not be ruled out. When HLA alleles, especially DR and DQ, strongly co-occurred, attributing TCR associations to individual alleles was difficult. In a later analysis, the rate of TCR association differed among HLA loci, with DRB1 alleles having the most associated TCRs and HLA-C alleles having the fewest. A later genetic analysis reported fewer N-insertions in productive TCRs among donors in an Asian-associated ancestry cluster than the 666-donor mean. In this cohort, only TCR beta chains were sequenced, and detectable features were limited by the absence of alpha or paired-chain data. A cluster of highly shared sequence variants was judged likely to be a technical artifact of the sequencing pipeline. Sequencing depth was assumed to be roughly uniform across donors in the presence/absence analyses, though that assumption may not hold. Most CMV-associated TCR beta chains appeared to be HLA-restricted in a later analysis, and the HLA associations seemed to be driven largely by CMV exposure. The classifier was reported to diagnose cytomegalovirus status with high specificity and sensitivity in both the original cohort and the validation cohort. At a false discovery rate of 0.05, a later analysis linked some 17,000 TCR beta sequences to specific HLA alleles. Because counts were too low, fewer than 20 rarely observed V segments, including chromosome 9 orphons, were excluded from the earlier analysis of around 640 of the donors.

As concerns this clone: No antigen is known for it. Base-call qualities are not available, and no considerably larger clone is one nucleotide away.

The receptor comes from a man aged 40-49 years in good health and CMV-seropositive. What was sequenced was PBMCs. The rearranged segments are TRBV5-6 and TRBJ1-2; 7 middle bases align to TRBD1. The sequenced DNA is TGTGCCAGCAGCCCCGGGACAGTACCGTATGGCTACACCTTC. Its coded protein is CASSPGTVPYGYTF.